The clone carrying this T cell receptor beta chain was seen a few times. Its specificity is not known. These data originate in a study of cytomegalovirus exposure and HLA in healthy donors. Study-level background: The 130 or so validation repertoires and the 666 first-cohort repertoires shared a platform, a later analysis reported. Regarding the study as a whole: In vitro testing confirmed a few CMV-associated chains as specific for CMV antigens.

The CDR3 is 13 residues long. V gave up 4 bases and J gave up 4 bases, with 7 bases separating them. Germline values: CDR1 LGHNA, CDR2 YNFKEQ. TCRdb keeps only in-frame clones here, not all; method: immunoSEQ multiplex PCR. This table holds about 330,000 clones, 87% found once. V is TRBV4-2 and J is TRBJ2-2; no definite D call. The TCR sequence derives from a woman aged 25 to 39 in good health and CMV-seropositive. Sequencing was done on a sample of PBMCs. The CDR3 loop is CASSRGATGELFF. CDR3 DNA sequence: TGTGCCAGCAGCCGAGGTGCCACCGGGGAGCTGTTTTTT.